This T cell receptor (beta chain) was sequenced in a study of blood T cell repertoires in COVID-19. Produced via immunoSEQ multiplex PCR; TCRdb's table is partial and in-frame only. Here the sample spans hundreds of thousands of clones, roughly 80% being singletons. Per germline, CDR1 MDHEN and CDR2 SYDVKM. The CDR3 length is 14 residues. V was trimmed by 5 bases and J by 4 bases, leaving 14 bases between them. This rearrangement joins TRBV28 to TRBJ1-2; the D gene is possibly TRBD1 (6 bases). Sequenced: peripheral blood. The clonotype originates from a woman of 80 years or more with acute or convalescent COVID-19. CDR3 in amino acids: CASSDQGRVYGYTF. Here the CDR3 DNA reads TGTGCCAGCAGTGATCAGGGGCGAGTCTATGGCTACACCTTC.